One and the same sample provided the 9 T cell receptor beta chains below, sequenced in a study of glioma-infiltrating T cells. The iRepertoire nested amplicon-rescue multiplex PCR amplified TCR alpha and beta CDR3s from RNA. Using its own MiXCR run on the multiplex PCR reads, TCRdb lists one record per CDR3 protein. Seen here are some 93,000 distinct CDR3 sequences, approximately 42% observed once, and the top ten hold more than 30%. The sample taken for sequencing was glioma tissue, nonneoplastic brain tissue, or PBMCs (not recorded which). These receptors were collected from a human donor with low-grade glioma or glioblastoma, undergoing nonglioma brain surgery, or in good health (not recorded which).

The chain employs TRBV20-1 and TRBJ2-7; D possibly corresponds to TRBD2 (5 bases). This CDR3 contains 13 residues. V was trimmed by 3 bases and J by 3 bases, leaving 12 bases between them. Germline assignment: CDR1 DFQATT and CDR2 SNEGSKA (reference sequence). The CDR3 here is CSARSTSGYEQYF. The CDR3 DNA sequence: TGCAGTGCTAGGTCTACTAGTGGCTACGAGCAGTACTTC.

The rearrangement joins TRBV20-1 to TRBJ2-1, with 10 bases lining up with TRBD2. Losses at the gene ends were 3 bases for V and 4 bases for J; bases not matched to a gene: 3. Germline loops: CDR1 DFQATT, CDR2 SNEGSKA (reference sequence). The CDR3 consists of 14 residues. CDR3 loop: CSASSAGGYNEQFF. The CDR3 DNA reads as TGCAGTGCTAGCTCAGCGGGGGGGTACAATGAGCAGTTCTTC.

This clonotype was counted at least ten times. V is TRBV5-1 and J is TRBJ1-4, with D possibly matching TRBD1 (5 bases). CDR3 length: 15 amino acids. Germline V gives CDR1 SGHRS, CDR2 YFSETQ. V shed 1 base and J shed 6 bases, with 13 bases lying between them. CDR3 in DNA: TGCGCCAGCAGCTTGTCAGGGTATACAGATGAAAAACTGTTTTTT. Translated, it gives CASSLSGYTDEKLFF.

A word on this clonotype: The junction shows a germline mismatch at one end, possibly a read error. The CDR3 protein is CASSLFGGYNKHFF. CDR3 in DNA: TGTGCCAGCAGTTTATTCGGCGGATACAATAAGCATTTCTTC. This chain links TRBV28 with TRBJ2-1, with D unresolved. The CDR3 length is 14 residues. Germline V gene data show CDR1 as MDHEN and CDR2 as SYDVKM.

In its sample, this clonotype was seen many times. The V call is TRBV4-2, the J call TRBJ2-7; TRBD2 matches 11 bases. Germline V gene lookup returns CDR1 LGHNA and CDR2 YNFKEQ. Unmatched junction bases numbered 14, after V lost 1 base and J lost 6 bases. The CDR3 runs 18 residues. CDR3 nucleotides: TGTGCCAGCAGCCAAGCCACCTCCCCCGGGACTAGCGGCTCCGAGCAGTACTTC. Its protein is CASSQATSPGTSGSEQYF.

Details on this clonotype: The junction shows a germline mismatch at one end, possibly a read error. V and J are TRBV20-1 and TRBJ2-1, with D tentatively TRBD2 (5 bases). The CDR3 runs 14 residues. The germline V gene has CDR1 DFQATT and CDR2 SNEGSKA (reference sequence). CDR3 amino acids: CNASLAGGSNEQFF. The CDR3 DNA follows: TGCAATGCTAGCCTAGCCGGAGGCAGCAATGAGCAGTTCTTC.

The chain employs TRBV28 and TRBJ2-7, with 10 bases aligning to TRBD1. CDR1 MDHEN and CDR2 SYDVKM come from the germline V gene. The V and J ends lost 7 bases and 4 bases, in that order; junction bases with no gene match: 7. CDR3 length: 14 residues. CDR3 sequence (DNA): TGTGCCAGCAAAGACGACAGGGGGCTATACGAGCAGTACTTC. Translated: CASKDDRGLYEQYF.

Concerning this clonotype itself: This may arise from a read error, as a much more abundant clone is one base away. The missing conserved phenylalanine or tryptophan at the end of this CDR3 makes a read error likely. The gene calls are TRBV7-2 and TRBJ2-7, with TRBD1 identical over 10 bases. The CDR3 is 15 residues long. V lost 5 bases and J lost 1; bases outside the gene matches: 5. Germline-derived CDR1 and CDR2 are SGHTA and FQGNSA. CDR3 nucleotide sequence: TGTGCCAGCAGCACCCGGACAGGGGGGTCCTACGAGCAGTACTAC. Translating gives CASSTRTGGSYEQYY.

Remarks on this clonotype: An end of the junction does not agree with germline; a read error may underlie this. CDR3 amino acids: CATGDPGTEAYEQYF. The CDR3 DNA follows: TGTGCCACCGGTGACCCCGGGACAGAGGCCTACGAGCAGTACTTC. V gene TRBV24-1 combines with J gene TRBJ2-7; TRBD1 matches 7 bases. The CDR3 has 15 amino acids. Germline-derived CDR1 and CDR2 are KGHDR and SFDVKD.